The 11 T cell receptor beta chains reported below all come from one sample, sequenced in a study of cytomegalovirus exposure and HLA in healthy donors. The PCR contained 60 Vbeta and 13 Jbeta primers. Assay: immunoSEQ multiplex PCR; the TCRdb copy retains only in-frame clones and omits some. Its table lists about 130,000 clones. Material for sequencing was PBMCs. The receptors come from a man aged 35-49 years in good health and CMV-seronegative.

The chain combines TRBV2 with TRBJ2-5; the match to TRBD2 covers 9 bases. The end of the DNA fits TRBJ2-7 better, so the J call may be wrong. The germline V gene has CDR1 SNHLY and CDR2 FYNNEI. The CDR3 has 13 amino acids. The CDR3 sequence: CASSSGRMREQYF. The CDR3 nucleotides are TGTGCCAGCAGTAGCGGGAGGATGCGCGAGCAGTACTTC.

J is TRBJ1-4 and V is TRBV27; 8 bases match TRBD1. The CDR3 sequence is 19 residues long. Germline V gene data show CDR1 as MNHEY and CDR2 as SMNVEV (reference sequence). Losses at the gene ends were 6 bases for V and 1 base for J; bases not matched to a gene: 16. CDR3 in amino acids: CASSRSRGLREKTNEKLFF. In nucleotides, the CDR3 is TGTGCCAGCAGCCGGTCCAGGGGGCTTCGGGAGAAAACTAATGAAAAACTGTTTTTT.

The rearrangement joins TRBV30 to TRBJ2-1; 8 bases match TRBD2. The CDR3 runs 14 residues. V trimming: 4 bases; J trimming: 7 bases; junction bases outside the gene matches: 9. Germline loops: CDR1 GTSNPN, CDR2 SVGIG (reference sequence). CDR3 sequence reads: CAWKVGLAVNEQFF. CDR3 in DNA: TGTGCCTGGAAGGTAGGACTAGCCGTAAATGAGCAGTTCTTC.

The J gene is TRBJ2-1, the V gene TRBV4-1, with TRBD2 matching over 7 bases. The CDR3 sequence is 16 residues long. The junction had 8 bases not matched to a gene; V was cut back by 0 bases and J by 6 bases. CDR1 is MGHRA and CDR2 is YSYEKL in the germline V gene. The CDR3 coding sequence is TGCGCCAGCAGCCAAGAGGGTCGGGGGGTTGGCAATGAGCAGTTCTTC. Its protein product is CASSQEGRGVGNEQFF.

The chain uses TRBV28 and TRBJ2-1; the match to TRBD2 covers 13 bases. The germline CDR1 and CDR2 sequences are MDHEN and SYDVKM. The CDR3 is 15 residues long. The ends lost 3 bases at V and 12 bases at J; junction bases unmatched: 8. The CDR3 here is CASSFVTSGRRGQFF. CDR3 DNA sequence: TGTGCCAGCAGTTTTGTGACTAGCGGGAGGAGGGGGCAGTTCTTC.

The CDR3 here is CASSLAGGQPVVEQYF. The CDR3 bases are TGCGCCAGCAGCTTGGCCGGAGGACAGCCAGTTGTCGAGCAGTACTTC. The chain employs TRBV5-1 and TRBJ2-7; D may be TRBD1 (6 bases). This CDR3 is built from 16 residues. Germline CDR1 SGHRS, CDR2 YFSETQ. Trimming took 0 bases from V and 6 from J, leaving 19 bases between them.

The V gene is TRBV30, the J gene TRBJ2-2; D possibly corresponds to TRBD1 (6 bases). CDR1 is GTSNPN, CDR2 SVGIG, per germline (reference sequence). The CDR3 is 15 residues long. Trimming removed 2 bases from V and 5 bases from J, with 15 bases in between. The CDR3 nucleotides are TGTGCCTGGAGTAAGACCAGGGGCGGGACCGGGGAGCTGTTTTTT. Its translation: CAWSKTRGGTGELFF.

The rearrangement joins TRBV5-6 to TRBJ2-1; 7 bases align to TRBD1. Germline loops: CDR1 SGHDT, CDR2 YYEEEE. The CDR3 is made up of 16 amino acids. J was trimmed by 4 bases and V by 0 bases; bases with no gene match: 7. This CDR3 is CASSLGDSWGYNEQFF. CDR3 nucleotides: TGTGCCAGCAGCTTGGGGGACAGTTGGGGATACAATGAGCAGTTCTTC.

V and J are TRBV5-1 and TRBJ2-1; 13 bases match TRBD2. The CDR3 loop spans 15 amino acids. The V gene's germline CDR1 is SGHRS and CDR2 YFSETQ. V trimming: 2 bases; J trimming: 6 bases; junction bases outside the gene matches: 2. CDR3 loop: CASSLLAGGPNEQFF. In DNA form, the CDR3 reads TGCGCCAGCAGCTTACTAGCGGGAGGGCCCAATGAGCAGTTCTTC.

The genes are TRBV7-8 and TRBJ2-7, with 7 positions matching TRBD2. The CDR3 spans 14 residues. Germline CDR1 SGHVS, CDR2 FQNEAQ. V lost 2 bases, J lost 7 bases, and 8 bases stayed unmatched. DNA of the CDR3: TGTGCCAGCAGCTTAAGCGGGACCTATGGAGAGCAGTACTTC. It is translated as CASSLSGTYGEQYF.

The chain links TRBV19 to TRBJ1-1; 9 bases are a match to TRBD1. Germline assignment: CDR1 LNHDA and CDR2 SQIVND (reference sequence). The CDR3 covers 16 residues. V lost 3 bases and J lost 4; bases outside the gene matches: 9. The CDR3 nucleotides are TGTGCCAGTAGTATCGCGACAGGGGGGTGGAGCACTGAAGCTTTCTTT. Amino acid sequence: CASSIATGGWSTEAFF.